The next 28 T cell receptor beta chains were all read from a single sample in a study of T cells after somatic rescue of genetic block (dated by TCRdb to 2020 to 2022). The library was obtained by the immunoSEQ multiplex PCR assay. TCRdb carries this immuneACCESS record with in-frame sequences only. Its versions omit some clonotypes, under half of them owing to an unresolved V gene in the studies checked, with the rest unexplained. The sample table contains 60,000 to 75,000 clones; only one count was recorded for under 95% of them. The ten largest clonotypes hold 3% of the sample. Sequencing was done on a sample of peripheral blood mononuclear cells (PBMCs). The receptors were sampled from a man aged 35-49 years.

The chain carries TRBV5-1 and TRBJ2-7, with D hard to call. The germline gives CDR1 SGHRS, CDR2 YFSETQ. The CDR3 has 15 residues. V dropped 0 bases and J dropped 0 bases, with 10 bases sitting between them. For the CDR3, the DNA is TGCGCCAGCAGCTTGGTGGCAGCTACCTCCTACGAGCAGTACTTC. Amino acids: CASSLVAATSYEQYF.

The chain has TRBV6-5 and TRBJ1-5; D is unresolved. Trimming removed 6 bases from V and 5 bases from J, with 14 bases in between. CDR1 is MNHEY and CDR2 is SVGAGI in the germline V gene. CDR3 size: 14 residues. The CDR3 loop is CASSPEVVHQPQHF. The CDR3 DNA is TGTGCCAGCAGCCCCGAGGTAGTACATCAGCCCCAGCATTTT.

The CDR3 loop is CASSFTPGLGELFF. Here the CDR3 DNA reads TGTGCCAGCAGCTTCACTCCGGGCCTCGGGGAGCTGTTTTTT. The V gene is TRBV7-2, the J gene TRBJ2-2; no clear D gene. CDR1 is SGHTA, CDR2 FQGNSA, per germline. Between the trimmed V and J ends, which lost 3 bases and 7 bases, there was a span of 12 bases. The CDR3 covers 14 residues.

This sequence joins TRBV11-2 and TRBJ2-7; tentative D call: TRBD1 (6 bases). Trimming took 4 bases from V and 5 from J, leaving 18 bases between them. CDR1 is SGHAT and CDR2 is FQNNGV in the germline V gene. CDR3 length: 15 amino acids. DNA of the CDR3: TGTGCCAGCAGCTCCTGGGACAAAAGAACGAACGAGCAGTACTTC. Residues: CASSSWDKRTNEQYF.

J is TRBJ2-7 and V is TRBV27; 9 nucleotides line up with TRBD1. Germline values: CDR1 MNHEY, CDR2 SMNVEV (reference sequence). V dropped 4 bases and J dropped 3; count of bases not matched to a gene: 13. The CDR3 is made up of 17 amino acids. The chain's CDR3 is CASSSRTPGQGLYEQYF. The CDR3 bases are TGTGCCAGCAGTTCTCGCACTCCGGGACAGGGTCTCTACGAGCAGTACTTC.

The chain has TRBV14 and TRBJ1-2; a weak D match, TRBD1 (5 bases). The CDR3 sequence is 12 residues long. Germline loops: CDR1 SGHDN, CDR2 FVKESK. Between the trimmed V and J ends, which lost 4 bases and 7 bases, there was a span of 10 bases. CDR3 region: CASSLGGSGYTF. The CDR3 coding sequence is TGTGCCAGCAGCCTCGGGGGTAGTGGCTACACCTTC.

V gene TRBV6-1 combines with J gene TRBJ1-1; D is possibly TRBD1 (5 bases). V was pared by 5 bases and J by 1 base, with 8 bases between. CDR3 size: 13 residues. CDR1 and CDR2 from the germline V gene are MNHNS and SASEGT. This CDR3 is CASSRQPNTEAFF. The DNA of the CDR3 is TGTGCCAGCAGTAGACAGCCGAACACTGAAGCTTTCTTT.

The sample holds one count of this clone. The genes are TRBV27 and TRBJ2-1; D remains ambiguous. This CDR3 is built from 14 residues. CDR1 and CDR2 from the germline V gene are MNHEY and SMNVEV (reference sequence). The ends were cut back, 5 bases at V and 7 bases at J, with 15 bases in the middle. CDR3 sequence reads: CASSIIDGRNEQFF. The CDR3 DNA reads TGTGCCAGCAGTATCATAGACGGCCGGAATGAGCAGTTCTTC.

The chain has TRBV28 and TRBJ1-2; TRBD1 aligns across 7 bases. Per the germline V gene, CDR1 is MDHEN and CDR2 is SYDVKM. With V trimmed by 11 bases and J by 7 bases, 10 bases remained unmatched. The CDR3 consists of 12 residues. Here the CDR3 DNA reads TGTGCCGTTCGGGGGGACAGCAGTGGCTACACCTTC. This codes for CAVRGDSSGYTF.

The V gene is TRBV13, the J gene TRBJ2-7; D might be TRBD1 (6 bases). From germline, CDR1 is PRHDT and CDR2 FYEKMQ (reference sequence). V lost 5 bases and J lost 3, with 14 bases in between. CDR3 length equals 14 residues. In DNA, the CDR3 is TGTGCCAGCAGCCACGGACAGACCTTCTACGAGCAGTACTTC. This translates into CASSHGQTFYEQYF.

V usage is TRBV6-5 and J usage is TRBJ1-4; 8 positions match TRBD1. The CDR3 has 14 amino acids. V shed 5 bases, J shed 7 bases, and the junction held 6 bases outside the gene matches. The germline gives CDR1 MNHEY, CDR2 SVGAGI. The CDR3 nucleotides read TGTGCCAGCAGTCAAGACAGGGGAAGTGAAAAACTGTTTTTT. Protein: CASSQDRGSEKLFF.

The chain is built from TRBV9 and TRBJ2-7; no firm D call. There are 14 residues in the CDR3. Deletions cut 0 bases from V and 3 bases from J, with 10 bases between. Germline-derived CDR1 and CDR2 are SGDLS and YYNGEE. In DNA form, the CDR3 reads TGTGCCAGCAGCGTAGGTCACCCCGGCTACGAGCAGTACTTC. Translation gives CASSVGHPGYEQYF.

This clone was found once. The chain is built from TRBV7-2 and TRBJ2-7; a weak D match, TRBD1 (5 bases). With 2 bases removed from V and 2 bases from J, the gap between germline ends came to 13 bases. Germline V gene lookup returns CDR1 SGHTA and CDR2 FQGNSA. This CDR3 is 15 amino acids long. The CDR3 spells CASSLRQGYPYEQYF. CDR3 sequence (DNA): TGTGCCAGCAGCTTACGCCAGGGTTATCCCTACGAGCAGTACTTC.

The V and J genes are TRBV4-2 and TRBJ1-1; no definite D call. The germline V and J ends were trimmed by 3 bases and 5 bases, with 16 bases remaining between them. Germline V gene lookup returns CDR1 LGHNA and CDR2 YNFKEQ. CDR3 length: 15 amino acids. The DNA of the CDR3 is TGTGCCAGCAGCCAGGCCCTAGCATTGGGGACTGAAGCTTTCTTT. Its protein product is CASSQALALGTEAFF.

This chain joins TRBV6-6 and TRBJ1-5; D is uncertain. Trimming took off 2 bases at V and 3 bases at J, with 8 bases between the two ends. CDR3 length: 14 amino acids. The V gene's germline CDR1 is MNHNY and CDR2 SVGAGI (reference sequence). CDR3 bases: TGTGCCAGCAGTTACCCGGGTACCAATCAGCCCCAGCATTTT. Residues: CASSYPGTNQPQHF.

This chain connects TRBV5-6 to TRBJ1-1, with no clear D. V was trimmed by 0 bases and J by 1 base, leaving 4 bases between them. The CDR3 length is 13 residues. Looked up from germline, CDR1 is SGHDT and CDR2 is YYEEEE. DNA of the CDR3: TGTGCCAGCAGCTTGGGATCGAACACTGAAGCTTTCTTT. Its translation is CASSLGSNTEAFF.

This clone has just a few counts. This chain uses TRBV9 with TRBJ1-2, with TRBD1 as a possible D gene (5 bases). V was trimmed by 3 bases and J by 4 bases, leaving 16 bases between them. CDR1 and CDR2 (germline): SGDLS, YYNGEE. The CDR3 has 15 residues. This CDR3 is CASSAKTESLYGYTF. The CDR3 DNA reads as TGTGCCAGCAGCGCCAAGACAGAGAGCCTCTATGGCTACACCTTC. Filled out from reference TRBV9 and TRBJ1-2, the complete variable domain reads DSGVTQTPKHLITATGQRVTLRCSPRSGDLSVYWYQQSLDQGLQFLIQYYNGEERAKGNILERFSAQQFPDLHSELNLSSLELGDSALYFCASSAKTESLYGYTFGSGTRLTVV.

This clone was found once. Within the sample, other DNA sequences also encode this same CDR3. J is TRBJ2-5 and V is TRBV7-9, with D hard to call. This CDR3 comprises 12 residues. Germline lookup yields CDR1 SEHNR and CDR2 FQNEAQ (reference sequence). Trimming removed 2 bases from V and 4 bases from J, with 5 bases in between. The CDR3 DNA is TGTGCCAGCAGCTTAAAGGGAGAGACCCAGTACTTC. It encodes CASSLKGETQYF.

The V gene is TRBV6-1, the J gene TRBJ2-7; a weak D match, TRBD1 (5 bases). V dropped 5 bases and J dropped 0 bases, with 11 bases sitting between them. This CDR3 contains 14 residues. The V gene's germline CDR1 is MNHNS and CDR2 SASEGT. CDR3 sequence reads: CASSQRGASYEQYF. For the CDR3, the DNA is TGTGCCAGCAGTCAGCGTGGGGCCTCCTACGAGCAGTACTTC.

This chain connects TRBV18 to TRBJ2-4; possibly TRBD1 or TRBD2 for D (5 bases each). This CDR3 contains 14 residues. V was shortened by 5 bases and J by 6 bases, with 14 bases between the two germline ends. The V gene's germline CDR1 is KGHSH and CDR2 LQKENI. The CDR3 coding sequence is TGTGCCAGCTCATCTGGCCGGGACGTAAACATTCAGTACTTC. This gives the protein CASSSGRDVNIQYF.

This rearrangement joins TRBV18 to TRBJ1-2, with 11 bases matching TRBD1. This CDR3 contains 12 residues. Per the germline V gene, CDR1 is KGHSH and CDR2 is LQKENI. The J segment lost 8 bases and the V segment lost 6 bases, leaving 2 bases of the junction unmatched. CDR3 nucleotide sequence: TGTGCCAGCTCGCGGACAGGGGGCGGCTACACCTTC. The encoded protein is CASSRTGGGYTF.

The table lists this clone with a few counts. The V call is TRBV2, the J call TRBJ1-2; 8 bases fit TRBD1. V lost 7 bases to trimming and J lost 4 bases; unmatched junction nucleotides: 5. The CDR3 extends over 13 amino acids. CDR1 and CDR2 from the germline V gene are SNHLY and FYNNEI. The CDR3, as DNA: TGTGCCAGCACCGCAGGGGGCCTCTATGGCTACACCTTC. It codes for CASTAGGLYGYTF.

The J gene is TRBJ2-7, the V gene TRBV11-2, with D tentatively TRBD1 (6 bases). The CDR3 is 14 residues long. Germline V lookup: CDR1 SGHAT, CDR2 FQNNGV. The V end was cut by 5 bases, the J end by 4 bases, with 15 bases between. CDR3: CASSIYRQAYEQYF. The CDR3 DNA reads TGTGCCAGCAGCATCTATCGACAGGCGTACGAGCAGTACTTC.

This chain links TRBV7-8 with TRBJ2-1, with 7 positions matching TRBD1. CDR1 is SGHVS, CDR2 FQNEAQ, per germline. Trimming took 5 bases from V and 3 from J; bases not matched to a gene: 1. The CDR3 sequence is 13 residues long. The CDR3 nucleotides are TGTGCCAGCAGCAGGGGGCTCTACAATGAGCAGTTCTTC. The encoded protein is CASSRGLYNEQFF.

This clone has just a few counts. V is TRBV5-8 and J is TRBJ2-5; TRBD1 matches at 7 bases. CDR1 and CDR2 from the germline V gene are SGHTS and YDEGEE. V trimming: 3 bases; J trimming: 2 bases; junction bases outside the gene matches: 7. This CDR3 has 15 amino acids. CDR3: CASSWGPGQQETQYF. The CDR3 DNA follows: TGTGCCAGCAGCTGGGGACCGGGACAGCAAGAGACCCAGTACTTC.

This clone was detected only once. The V call is TRBV7-8, the J call TRBJ2-7; the D is unclear. The V end lost 1 base, the J end lost 4 bases, and 5 bases lay between the germline ends. Per germline, CDR1 SGHVS and CDR2 FQNEAQ. The CDR3 length is 12 residues. The CDR3 loop reads CASSLGQYEQYF. Here the CDR3 DNA reads TGTGCCAGCAGCTTAGGTCAGTACGAGCAGTACTTC.

The chain combines TRBV7-6 with TRBJ2-3; possibly TRBD1 or TRBD2 for D (5 bases each). Germline V CDR1 and CDR2: SGHVS, FNYEAQ. The CDR3 is made up of 16 amino acids. Trimming left V 4 bases short and J 5 bases short, with 19 bases between. CDR3 nucleotides: TGTGCCAGCAGCTCCCCCAAAACGGGACCCGGAGATACGCAGTATTTT. It codes for CASSSPKTGPGDTQYF.

This clone was observed once. The chain is built from TRBV7-9 and TRBJ2-3; TRBD2 agrees at 7 bases. Germline values: CDR1 SEHNR, CDR2 FQNEAQ (reference sequence). J lost 1 base, V lost 1 base, and 5 bases had no gene match. The CDR3 contains 16 residues. The CDR3 DNA reads as TGTGCCAGCAGCTTAGAAAACAGCGGGGGCACAGATACGCAGTATTTT. Its translation is CASSLENSGGTDTQYF.